Each of the 32 T cell receptor beta chains below was sequenced from the same sample in a study of Graves' ophthalmopathy and Graves' hyperthyroidism. Beta-chain TCR CDR3 regions were amplified from RNA transcripts. Amplification began with first-round RT-PCR using HTBI primers, then second-round multiplex PCR was performed. From the multiplex PCR reads, TCRdb called clonotypes with MiXCR, one entry per CDR3 protein. Of 200,000 to 250,000 distinct CDR3 sequences in the sample, about 47% are singletons; the top ten hold around 43%. Sequenced: peripheral blood. All receptors derive from an adult man with Graves' ophthalmopathy.

In DNA, the CDR3 is TGTGCCAGCAGTTACTCGAGTGGGAGGCTTTACGAGCAGTACTTC. The encoded protein is CASSYSSGRLYEQYF. The rearrangement links TRBV6-5 to TRBJ2-7, with a weak D call TRBD2 (6 bases). CDR3 size: 15 residues. Germline CDR1 reads MNHEY; CDR2 reads SVGAGI. V was trimmed by 0 bases and J by 4 bases, leaving 13 bases between them.

This clonotype showed up just a few times. The V gene is TRBV24-1, the J gene TRBJ2-5; unclear D gene. V was trimmed by 3 bases and J by 5 bases, leaving 12 bases between them. Germline V lookup: CDR1 KGHDR, CDR2 SFDVKD. The CDR3 sequence is 14 residues long. CDR3 bases: TGTGCCACCAGTGATCCACACCAGACGGAGACCCAGTACTTC. This gives the protein CATSDPHQTETQYF.

The rearrangement uses TRBV28 and TRBJ2-5, with 8 bases fitting TRBD1. Germline values: CDR1 MDHEN, CDR2 SYDVKM. V lost 3 bases, J lost 5 bases, and 5 bases stayed unmatched. CDR3 size: 14 residues. CDR3 sequence reads: CASSFGTGRETQYF. The CDR3 DNA is TGTGCCAGCAGTTTTGGGACAGGCAGGGAGACCCAGTACTTC.

The sample holds a few counts of this clonotype. The rearrangement links TRBV12-3 or TRBV12-4 to TRBJ1-2, with D unresolved. CDR3 length equals 14 residues. V shed 2 bases and J shed 1 base, with 8 bases lying between them. The DNA for the CDR3 is TGTGCCAGCAGTTTAACAGACGGTAACTATGGCTACACCTTC. Amino acid sequence: CASSLTDGNYGYTF.

The rearrangement links TRBV7-9 to TRBJ1-4, with TRBD1 matching over 11 bases. The CDR3 has 16 residues. Trimming at V came to 4 bases and at J to 8 bases, leaving 9 bases not matched to a gene. Germline CDR1 reads SEHNR; CDR2 reads FQNEAQ (reference sequence). The CDR3, as DNA: TGTGCCAGCAGCTCCGGTGGGACAGGGGGGGAAGAAAAACTGTTTTTT. It yields the protein CASSSGGTGGEEKLFF.

A few counts support this clonotype. V usage is TRBV10-3 and J usage is TRBJ1-3, with D possibly TRBD1 on 5 matching bases. The CDR3 is 15 residues long. Trimming left V 10 bases short and J 1 base short, with 17 bases between. The germline CDR1 and CDR2 sequences are ENHRY and SYGVKD. The CDR3, as DNA: TGTGCCAGCAAACCTCAGGGACCATCTGGAAACACCATATATTTT. The encoded protein is CASKPQGPSGNTIYF.

The V and J genes are TRBV19 and TRBJ2-6; D unclear. This CDR3 comprises 15 residues. V was cut by 4 bases and J by 3 bases, with 10 bases left in between. CDR1 LNHDA and CDR2 SQIVND come from the germline V gene (reference sequence). The DNA of the CDR3 is TGTGCCAGTAGTAGTCTGGTCGGTGGGGCCAACGTCCTGACTTTC. Amino acids: CASSSLVGGANVLTF.

This clonotype occurred a few times. The chain links TRBV15 to TRBJ1-2; weak D call: TRBD1 (5 bases). In germline, CDR1 is LNHNV, CDR2 YYDKDF (reference sequence). Trimming shortened V by 5 bases and J by 4 bases, and 17 bases separated the two germline ends. The CDR3 is 15 residues long. The CDR3 region has the DNA TGTGCCACCAGCCCCCCCCTGGGGACTACCTATGGCTACACCTTC. Translated, it gives CATSPPLGTTYGYTF.

This chain connects TRBV9 to TRBJ2-7; 7 positions match TRBD1. The CDR3 is 15 amino acids. Unmatched junction bases numbered 7, after V lost 4 bases and J lost 0 bases. CDR1 and CDR2 (germline): SGDLS, YYNGEE. The CDR3 is CASSPHRQGSYEQYF. DNA for the CDR3: TGTGCCAGCAGCCCCCACCGACAGGGCTCCTACGAGCAGTACTTC.

There are a few counts of this clonotype. This chain joins TRBV15 and TRBJ1-1; TRBD1 might be the D (5 bases). The ends were cut back, 1 base at V and 3 bases at J, with 9 bases in the middle. Germline CDR1 is LNHNV and CDR2 is YYDKDF (reference sequence). This CDR3 has 14 residues. CDR3 in DNA: TGTGCCACCAGCAGAGTGCGGGGCGACACTGAAGCTTTCTTT. It codes for CATSRVRGDTEAFF.

This rearrangement joins TRBV7-9 to TRBJ1-5; 7 nucleotides line up with TRBD1. V lost 2 bases to trimming and J lost 2 bases; unmatched junction nucleotides: 9. Looked up from germline, CDR1 is SEHNR and CDR2 is FQNEAQ (reference sequence). CDR3 size: 17 residues. Here the CDR3 reads CASSLKLLDRGNQPQHF. In nucleotides, the CDR3 is TGTGCCAGCAGCTTAAAGCTACTCGACAGGGGCAATCAGCCCCAGCATTTT.

This rearrangement joins TRBV7-9 to TRBJ1-4; TRBD1 might be the D (5 bases). CDR1 SEHNR and CDR2 FQNEAQ come from the germline V gene (reference sequence). V was clipped by 5 bases and J by 5 bases, with 18 bases between them. The CDR3 covers 16 residues. This CDR3 reads CASSPSLGAGNEKLFF. The DNA of the CDR3 is TGTGCCAGCAGCCCGTCGCTTGGGGCAGGGAATGAAAAACTGTTTTTT.

The J gene is TRBJ1-5, the V gene TRBV24-1; unclear D gene. Germline CDR1 and CDR2: KGHDR and SFDVKD. The germline V and J ends were trimmed by 5 bases and 0 bases, with 7 bases remaining between them. The CDR3 length is 14 residues. CDR3 in DNA: TGTGCCACCAGTGGGGGTCCTAGCAATCAGCCCCAGCATTTT. Translating it yields CATSGGPSNQPQHF.

This chain links TRBV7-2 with TRBJ2-7, with 13 bases that match TRBD2. Germline trimming cut 7 bases from V and 0 bases from J; bases unmatched to any gene: 6. CDR1 SGHTA and CDR2 FQGNSA come from the germline V gene. The length of the CDR3 is 16 residues. The CDR3 region is CASNLLAGGSSYEQYF. The DNA for the CDR3 is TGTGCCAGCAACCTACTAGCGGGGGGGAGCTCCTACGAGCAGTACTTC.

This sequence joins TRBV4-3 and TRBJ2-6; possibly TRBD1 or TRBD2 for D (5 bases each). The CDR3 runs to 14 residues. Trimming stripped 0 bases from V and 6 bases from J, with 6 bases between. The germline V gene encodes CDR1 LGHNA and CDR2 YSLEER. The CDR3 region has the DNA TGCGCCAGCAGCCAAGAGGGGACGGCCAACGTCCTGACTTTC. Encoded protein: CASSQEGTANVLTF.

This clonotype has a handful of counts. The gene calls are TRBV24-1 and TRBJ2-5; D not resolved. Germline V gives CDR1 KGHDR, CDR2 SFDVKD. V lost 2 bases, J lost 4 bases, and 4 bases lay in between. This CDR3 has 12 amino acids. The CDR3 here is CATSDWSETQYF. The CDR3 DNA reads TGTGCCACCAGTGATTGGTCAGAGACCCAGTACTTC.

The chain carries TRBV12-3 or TRBV12-4 and TRBJ2-7; 7 bases agree with TRBD1. V was pared by 4 bases and J by 1 base, with 7 bases of the junction left unmatched. CDR3 length: 15 amino acids. CDR3 bases: TGTGCCAGCAGTTCACCCGGGACAGCGTCCTACGAGCAGTACTTC. It translates to CASSSPGTASYEQYF.

The genes are TRBV20-1 and TRBJ1-5; D is possibly TRBD1 (5 bases). V lost 1 base to trimming and J lost 4 bases, with 11 bases between them. There are 14 residues in the CDR3. Germline-derived CDR1 and CDR2 are DFQATT and SNEGSKA (reference sequence). CDR3 coding DNA: TGCAGTGCTAGAGCCCTACAGGCGAATCAGCCCCAGCATTTT. This codes for CSARALQANQPQHF.

The chain uses TRBV5-4 and TRBJ1-1, with a possible D match to TRBD1 (6 bases). The ends were cut back, 4 bases at V and 8 bases at J, with 18 bases in the middle. CDR1 and CDR2 from the germline V gene are SGHNT and YYREEE (reference sequence). The CDR3 contains 14 residues. CDR3 region: CASSRRGPSEEAFF. The CDR3 bases are TGTGCCAGCAGCCGCAGGGGTCCATCGGAAGAAGCTTTCTTT.

A few counts support this clonotype. The rearrangement joins TRBV29-1 to TRBJ2-7; the D gene could be TRBD1 or TRBD2 (5 bases each). The germline gives CDR1 SQVTM, CDR2 ANQGSEA. CDR3 size: 14 residues. The germline V and J ends were trimmed by 4 bases and 2 bases, with 15 bases remaining between them. CDR3 loop: CSVVWPGRPYEQYF. CDR3 nucleotide sequence: TGCAGCGTTGTTTGGCCAGGGAGACCCTACGAGCAGTACTTC.

A remark on this clonotype: A read error may produce the germline difference seen at one junction end. The J gene is TRBJ2-5, the V gene TRBV10-2; weak D call: TRBD2 (6 bases). The CDR3 covers 16 residues. The germline gives CDR1 WSHSY, CDR2 SAAADI. The CDR3 nucleotides are TGTGCCAGCAGTGATGTCCCTAGCGAGAATCGAGAGACCCAGTACTTC. It codes for CASSDVPSENRETQYF.

This clonotype was seen repeatedly, ten times or more. This chain uses TRBV12-3 or TRBV12-4 with TRBJ2-7, with 8 bases aligning to TRBD1. This CDR3 region has 14 residues. Germline trimming cut 6 bases from V and 3 bases from J; bases unmatched to any gene: 7. The CDR3 reads CASRTGTGFYEQYF. The CDR3 DNA reads as TGTGCCAGCAGGACCGGGACAGGCTTCTACGAGCAGTACTTC.

This clonotype came up a few times. The V and J genes are TRBV12-3 or TRBV12-4 and TRBJ1-2, with D perhaps matching TRBD1 (6 bases). Trimming took off 7 bases at V and 4 bases at J, with 7 bases between the two ends. The CDR3 contains 11 residues. DNA of the CDR3: TGTGCCAGCATGGGGGCCTATGGCTACACCTTC. Its translation is CASMGAYGYTF.

This clonotype was picked up many times. This chain links TRBV4-2 with TRBJ2-7; 9 bases match TRBD1. This CDR3 contains 14 residues. The V and J ends lost 0 bases and 6 bases, in that order; junction bases with no gene match: 3. The germline V gene has CDR1 LGHNA and CDR2 YNFKEQ. CDR3 DNA sequence: TGTGCCAGCAGCCAAGATTGGGGACAGGGCGAGCAGTACTTC. This translates into CASSQDWGQGEQYF.

This clonotype was recorded a few times. The J gene is TRBJ1-5, the V gene TRBV9; 7 positions match TRBD1. The CDR3 runs to 14 residues. With V trimmed by 4 bases and J by 3 bases, 4 bases remained unmatched. From germline, CDR1 is SGDLS and CDR2 YYNGEE. The CDR3 region has the DNA TGTGCCAGCAGCCCGGGACAGTTCAATCAGCCCCAGCATTTT. Translating it yields CASSPGQFNQPQHF.

The rearrangement joins TRBV20-1 to TRBJ1-1; tentative D call: TRBD1 (6 bases). V was trimmed by 6 bases and J by 0 bases, leaving 11 bases between them. The CDR3 sequence is 13 residues long. The V gene's germline CDR1 is DFQATT and CDR2 SNEGSKA (reference sequence). The CDR3 sequence is CSARTAMNTEAFF. Written as DNA, the CDR3 is TGCAGTGCGAGGACAGCTATGAACACTGAAGCTTTCTTT.

CDR3 loop: CSAREGAKNQPQHF. DNA for the CDR3: TGCAGTGCCAGGGAGGGGGCTAAGAATCAGCCCCAGCATTTT. The chain joins TRBV20-1 to TRBJ1-5, with 7 positions matching TRBD1. Germline V CDR1 and CDR2: DFQATT, SNEGSKA (reference sequence). The length of the CDR3 is 14 residues. V shed 6 bases and J 4 bases; nucleotides not matched to a gene: 9.

This clonotype was found once. This sequence joins TRBV5-8 and TRBJ1-5; weak D call: TRBD1 (5 bases). From germline, CDR1 is SGHTS and CDR2 YDEGEE. The CDR3 is made up of 16 amino acids. The V gene lost 0 bases and the J gene lost 6 bases, with 16 bases spanning the gap. CDR3 protein: CASSLGGPGVGQPQHF. Here the CDR3 DNA reads TGTGCCAGCAGCTTGGGGGGACCAGGAGTAGGTCAGCCCCAGCATTTT.

The rearrangement uses TRBV29-1 and TRBJ1-4, with D possibly TRBD1 on 5 matching bases. Trimming left V 4 bases short and J 8 bases short, with 14 bases between. This CDR3 region has 13 residues. Germline lookup yields CDR1 SQVTM and CDR2 ANQGSEA. The CDR3 protein is CSVGTRDSEKLFF. The CDR3 DNA is TGCAGCGTTGGGACAAGGGATTCGGAAAAACTGTTTTTT.

The J gene is TRBJ1-2, the V gene TRBV6-5, with D possibly TRBD1 on 5 matching bases. V was cut by 7 bases and J by 10 bases, with 22 bases left in between. Germline V gene data show CDR1 as MNHEY and CDR2 as SVGAGI. The CDR3 runs to 14 residues. CDR3 sequence: CASTPPGDSRAYTF. CDR3 sequence (DNA): TGTGCCAGCACCCCGCCCGGAGACAGTCGGGCCTACACCTTC.

The genes are TRBV24-1 and TRBJ2-5; 7 nucleotides align to TRBD1. V dropped 8 bases and J dropped 4; count of bases not matched to a gene: 6. Germline V gene data show CDR1 as KGHDR and CDR2 as SFDVKD. This CDR3 is 13 amino acids long. Written as DNA, the CDR3 is TGTGCCACCACCGCAGGGGGTGGAGAGACCCAGTACTTC. Its translation is CATTAGGGETQYF.

This clonotype has a handful of counts. The chain has TRBV5-8 and TRBJ1-1; D gene uncertain. Germline lookup yields CDR1 SGHTS and CDR2 YDEGEE. The length of the CDR3 is 15 residues. Trimming removed 4 bases from V and 5 bases from J, with 18 bases in between. CDR3 bases: TGTGCCAGCAGCCCGACCGACTCTAAGCGGACTGAAGCTTTCTTT. Its protein is CASSPTDSKRTEAFF.